This T cell receptor beta chain was captured in a study of identical twins listed by TCRdb under 2016. Regarding the complete study: The study deep-sequenced TCR alpha and beta repertoires from monozygotic twins, unrelated adults of various ages and cord blood to test whether fetal clonotypes persist. Replicate twin experiments were performed at different times using different library preparation protocols to rule out contamination. General study outcomes and caveats: Invariant T cells such as MAIT and iNKT could partly confound zero-insertion analyses, though diverse VJ usage argued against this for most clonotypes. Because the same donors could not be followed over many years, the conclusions depended on cross-sectional statistical analysis. Fewer insertions were carried by abundant cord blood beta clonotypes; a weaker similar trend was observed in young adult naive repertoires, while no such trend was observed in memory repertoires. In beta out-of-frame sequences, excess twin sharing was weaker, because having fewer shared sequences lowered the signal-to-noise ratio. Compared with coincidental sharing between unrelated individuals, out-of-frame TCR alpha sequences shared between twins had an excess of sequences with low generation probability. Recombination models systematically underestimated out-of-frame TCR alpha sharing in monozygotic twins but agreed with sharing between unrelated individuals.

Library generation was performed with 5' RACE. TCRdb records Illumina HiSeq 2000 as the sequencer. A universal primer binding site was added through template switching, and the final cDNA carried a unique molecular identifier so that TCR cDNA molecules could be counted accurately. First-strand cDNA for TCR alpha and beta chains was synthesized from specific primers in the conserved constant-segment region. To control for contamination, every cDNA library was double barcoded, receiving both a SMART-Mk sample barcode and Illumina barcodes. Two successive PCR steps introduced TruSeq adapter sequences along with Illumina sample barcodes. Sequencing of the TCR alpha and beta cDNA libraries was done on the Illumina HiSeq platform using custom primers. The original pipeline was this. Raw reads were processed with MiGEC to extract unique molecular identifiers, and MiXCR was used to determine CDR3 positions. For each individual, recombination models were inferred using an EM algorithm with the repgenHMM and IGoR tools. The analysis of shared clonotypes was done with the tcR package in R, with sharing normalized by the product of cloneset sizes. To study raw recombination free of thymic and clonal selection effects, out-of-frame nonproductive sequences were analyzed. TCRdb passed the public sequencing reads through fastp at Q25 and MiXCR, retaining productive beta sequences. Identical CDR3 protein sequences are pooled into one entry, listed with their most common genes and DNA. The V and J calls come from TCRdb's annotation, not from the publication. The sample table holds about 520,000 distinct CDR3 sequences, of which roughly a fifth were seen once. The ten largest clones represent approximately 0.95% of the sample.

In the case of this clonotype: What antigen it recognizes has not been identified. Per-nucleotide qualities are absent, and no much larger clonotype sits a single base away.

Every donor in the study was a healthy Caucasian. Three pairs of female monozygotic twins, all aged about 18 to 30 years, made up the twin cohort. Positive isolation kits from Invitrogen were used to isolate CD4+ and CD8+ T cell populations. Unmatched junction bases come to 5, with V trimmed by 0 bases and J by 4 bases. The CDR3 runs 15 amino acids, cysteine and phenylalanine included. The only DNA kept is the CDR3, 45 bases in frame from the first base. Based on the germline V gene (reference sequence), the CDR1 and CDR2 sequences are DFQATT and SNEGSKA. This same sample was also part of a study on T cells expressing NK-cell markers. From the second report: Three sorted T-cell subsets (CD3+CD56+NKG2C+, CD3+CD56+NKG2C- and CD3+CD56-NKG2C+) from several donors had their TCR beta-chain repertoires profiled. Of the eight sequenced donors, seven were found to be HCMV-seropositive and one was found to be HCMV-seronegative. To restrict sorting to alphabetaTCR-expressing T cells, an anti-gammadeltaTCR antibody was added in several experiments. In roughly six donors, the dominant CD3+CD56+NKG2C+ clonotypes ranked among the top 10 CD8+ clonotypes, making up about 1.0-7.5% of CD8+ T cells. Those dominant clonotypes were again the most abundant among CD3+CD56-NKG2C+ cells in several donors, at roughly 25-60.1%. It remained unclear whether the expanded NKG2C-expressing T cell clones were specific for HCMV antigens. The eight sequenced donors were randomly selected healthy volunteers, three men and five women. A commercial ELISA kit detecting HCMV-specific IgG in serum was used to determine HCMV serostatus. MIGEC was used to demultiplex reads and group reads by UMI, and MiTCR was used to assemble and quantify clonotypes. Only TCR cDNA sequences supported by at least two reads were kept to exclude erroneous sequences. Downstream repertoire analysis used the tcR package, and clonotypes were matched across fractions by CDR3 nucleotide sequence plus V segment. VDJmatch was used to annotate antigen specificity against VDJdb, with one amino acid substitution allowed in CDR3.

The V and J genes are TRBV20-1 and TRBJ2-4, with TRBD2 identical over 8 junction bases. The sequence came from a woman aged 18-29 years in good health. Sequencing was carried out using CD4+ T cells sorted from blood. In nucleotide form, the sequence is TGCAGTGCTAGAGAATCGTTAGCGGGGAAAAACATTCAGTACTTC. Its amino acids are CSARESLAGKNIQYF.